This T cell receptor (beta chain) emerged from a study of blood T cell repertoires in COVID-19. At the level of the study: In each case, the material was cDNA or gDNA derived from T cells, B-cell-depleted T cells, or PBMCs.

Germline CDR1 reads MNHEY; CDR2 reads SVGEGT. The CDR3 loop spans 13 amino acids. The V end lost 5 bases, the J end lost 4 bases, and 11 bases lay between the germline ends. In the source study's methods: Researchers report that nucleated cell counts were estimated from reference gene primer amplification. Generated by immunoSEQ multiplex PCR, the TCRdb table keeps only in-frame clones and is missing some. That table supplies the V and J calls and clone size; D and trimming were determined from the DNA. The table records over 90,000 clones, roughly 90% of them present only once. The rearrangement uses TRBV6-2 or TRBV6-3 and TRBJ1-2, with a tentative D call TRBD1 (5 bases). The TCR comes from an older woman with acute or convalescent COVID-19. Sample: peripheral blood. The CDR3 DNA reads as TGTGCCAGCAGTCAGGGCAGTACCTATGGCTACACCTTC. It specifies CASSQGSTYGYTF.